This TCR beta chain is from a study of tumor-infiltrating lymphocytes in primary liver carcinoma. Both RNA and DNA were isolated together from around 20-30 mg of bulk tissue that had not been sorted. Starting from approximately 470 ng of total RNA, TCR beta cDNA was produced with a primer in the constant region. For TCR beta, libraries were produced by three nested multiplex PCR rounds using slightly modified ARM-PCR. TCRdb fed the multiplex PCR reads into MiXCR, producing one record per CDR3 protein. The table has tens of thousands of distinct CDR3 sequences, 70% to 75% seen once; the top ten hold over 25%. This clonotype has just one count. Because the CDR3's place on the DNA is in doubt, the DNA is left out and the CDR3 is given as listed by TCRdb. The receptor was isolated from a man aged 40-49 years with primary liver carcinoma and hepatitis B virus infection. The material sequenced was liver tumor tissue from sampling region 3. Stated subset: tumor region T3, left-lateral pole.

Here the CDR3 reads CASGLVGQGNVQFF. V is TRBV11-3 and J is TRBJ2-1; whether TRBD1, the table's D call, matches the DNA was not checked. The length of the CDR3 is 14 amino acids, counting both ends. The V gene's germline CDR1 is SGHNT and CDR2 YENEEA.